Listed here is a single T cell receptor beta chain. Its target is not known. It was the roughly 110-subject validation cohort, separate from the roughly 700-subject first cohort, to which the donors belonged. This sample stems from a study of cytomegalovirus exposure and HLA in healthy donors. Profiling relied on immunoSEQ multiplex PCR, and the TCRdb table lists in-frame clones only, not all of them. The top ten clones hold almost 1.5% of a sample with under 140,000 clones, more than 75% of them seen once. Overall study findings and caveats: Rare TCR sequences predominated, though certain public TCRs were found in many donors. Specificity of a few CMV-associated chains for CMV antigens was verified in vitro.

The source is a woman aged 30 to 39 in good health and CMV-seropositive. The sample comprised PBMCs.

The CDR3 DNA follows: TGTGCCTGGAGTGTGGCCTTTAATTCACCCCTCCACTTT. This translates into CAWSVAFNSPLHF. The V call is TRBV30, the J call TRBJ1-6; D unclear. V was shortened by 0 bases and J by 6 bases, with 6 bases between the two germline ends. Germline-derived CDR1 and CDR2 are GTSNPN and SVGIG (reference sequence). The CDR3 runs 13 residues.